The source of this T cell receptor beta chain is a study of blood T cell repertoires in COVID-19. Overall study context: PBMCs, B-cell-depleted T cells, or T cells were the source of the cDNA or gDNA that made up the material.

The data were produced by immunoSEQ multiplex PCR, yet TCRdb's version contains in-frame clones alone and is incomplete. The repertoire includes about 670,000 clones, 70% to 90% of them detected once, and more than 0.25% sits in the top ten. V dropped 5 bases and J dropped 5; count of bases not matched to a gene: 12. Germline loops: CDR1 SGHTA, CDR2 FQGNSA. The CDR3 runs 17 residues. The sequence derives from a woman younger than 30 with acute or convalescent COVID-19. This chain links TRBV7-2 with TRBJ1-6, with 7 bases fitting TRBD1. Material for sequencing was peripheral blood. CDR3 sequence: CASSRPPGTADNSPLHF. The CDR3, as DNA: TGTGCCAGCAGCCGGCCCCCCGGGACAGCCGATAATTCACCCCTCCACTTT.